The 12 T cell receptor beta chains below all came from one sample that was sequenced in a study of T cells in Graves' hyperthyroidism and ophthalmopathy. RNA transcripts yielded amplified TCR beta CDR3 regions. Primed by the HTBI set, a first-round RT-PCR was run on the TCR CDR3. TCRdb recomputed calls from the multiplex PCR reads with MiXCR, one row per CDR3 protein. The top ten hold around 30% of the sample, which has under 300,000 distinct CDR3 sequences, less than 30% seen once. The sample comprised blood. Receptors were obtained from a man aged 40-50 years with Graves' hyperthyroidism that later progressed to Graves' ophthalmopathy.

This clonotype was observed once. The CDR3 region has the DNA TGTGCCAGTAACGATAACTATGGCTACACCTTC. This codes for CASNDNYGYTF. V is TRBV19 and J is TRBJ1-2, with D uncertain. The CDR3 runs 11 residues. V was cut by 7 bases and J by 1 base, with 4 bases left in between. The germline gives CDR1 LNHDA, CDR2 SQIVND (reference sequence). Full variable domain (missing parts from reference TRBV19 and TRBJ1-2): DGGITQSPKYLFRKEGQNVTLSCEQNLNHDAMYWYRQDPGQGLRLIYYSQIVNDFQKGDIAEGYSVSREKKESFPLTVTSAQKNPTAFYLCASNDNYGYTFGSGTRLTVV.

At least ten counts were recorded for this clonotype. This chain links TRBV20-1 with TRBJ2-5; 11 bases align to TRBD2. Germline CDR1 DFQATT, CDR2 SNEGSKA (reference sequence). V trimming: 2 bases; J trimming: 5 bases; junction bases outside the gene matches: 13. The CDR3 consists of 17 residues. The chain's CDR3 is CSARKSDSGRAWETQYF. CDR3 sequence (DNA): TGCAGTGCTAGAAAGTCCGATAGCGGGAGGGCCTGGGAGACCCAGTACTTC.

This clonotype was seen at least ten times. V is TRBV19 and J is TRBJ1-1; tentative D call: TRBD1 (6 bases). CDR1 and CDR2 from the germline V gene are LNHDA and SQIVND (reference sequence). The CDR3 is 13 amino acids. The ends were cut back, 4 bases at V and 5 bases at J, with 11 bases in the middle. CDR3 sequence (DNA): TGTGCCAGTAGTAGACAGGTTTGGACTGAAGCTTTCTTT. It translates to CASSRQVWTEAFF.

This rearrangement joins TRBV6-1 to TRBJ2-7; 8 nucleotides align to TRBD1. This CDR3 has 14 residues. The V gene's germline CDR1 is MNHNS and CDR2 SASEGT. V dropped 5 bases and J dropped 4; count of bases not matched to a gene: 7. CDR3 sequence (DNA): TGTGCCAGCAGTCGTGAGACAGGGGTATACGAGCAGTACTTC. It yields the protein CASSRETGVYEQYF.

This clonotype appeared many times. The CDR3 DNA sequence: TGCGCCAGCAGCACGGGTACCGAGACCCAGTACTTC. It encodes CASSTGTETQYF. The chain combines TRBV5-1 with TRBJ2-5; no definite D call. V dropped 4 bases and J dropped 5 bases, with 9 bases sitting between them. The germline V gene encodes CDR1 SGHRS and CDR2 YFSETQ. The CDR3 has 12 amino acids. Combining the CDR3 with reference TRBV5-1 and TRBJ2-5 gives the whole variable domain KAGVTQTPRYLIKTRGQQVTLSCSPISGHRSVSWYQQTPGQGLQFLFEYFSETQRNKGNFPGRFSGRQFSNSRSEMNVSTLELGDSALYLCASSTGTETQYFGPGTRLLVL.

This clonotype showed up many times. The CDR3 protein is CASSLRDRINTGELFF. CDR3 coding DNA: TGTGCCAGCAGTTTAAGGGACAGGATTAACACCGGGGAGCTGTTTTTT. The chain couples TRBV12-3 or TRBV12-4 to TRBJ2-2, with 8 bases identical to TRBD1. V trimming: 2 bases; J trimming: 2 bases; junction bases outside the gene matches: 4. This CDR3 region has 16 residues.

This clonotype was picked up many times. The chain links TRBV6-5 to TRBJ1-2, with D hard to call. V lost 4 bases to trimming and J lost 2 bases, with 11 bases between them. Germline V CDR1 and CDR2: MNHEY, SVGAGI. This CDR3 is 14 amino acids long. The CDR3 reads CASSSSGGNYGYTF. CDR3 sequence (DNA): TGTGCCAGCAGTTCCTCAGGTGGAAACTATGGCTACACCTTC.

In this sample, this clonotype turned up many times. V usage is TRBV18 and J usage is TRBJ1-1; no reliable D call. The CDR3 is 14 residues long. Germline CDR1 and CDR2: KGHSH and LQKENI. Trimming stripped 2 bases from V and 1 base from J, with 8 bases between. The CDR3 nucleotides are TGTGCCAGCTCACCATTAACAGCGAACACTGAAGCTTTCTTT. Translated, it gives CASSPLTANTEAFF. The complete variable domain, with remaining parts taken from reference TRBV18 and TRBJ1-1, reads NAGVMQNPRHLVRRRGQEARLRCSPMKGHSHVYWYRQLPEEGLKFMVYLQKENIIDESGMPKERFSAEFPKEGPSILRIQQVVRGDSAAYFCASSPLTANTEAFFGQGTRLTVV.

The sample holds many counts of this clonotype. This chain uses TRBV28 with TRBJ2-7; D not resolved. Trimming removed 6 bases at V and 0 bases at J, with 18 bases between. The CDR3 extends over 16 amino acids. CDR1 and CDR2 (germline): MDHEN, SYDVKM. The CDR3, as DNA: TGTGCCAGCAGCCCCCTTACTATCAGGTCCTCCTACGAGCAGTACTTC. This sequence encodes CASSPLTIRSSYEQYF.

This clonotype was detected a few times. The chain combines TRBV10-3 with TRBJ2-7, with 7 bases aligning to TRBD1. The CDR3 consists of 13 residues. CDR1 is ENHRY and CDR2 is SYGVKD in the germline V gene. The ends lost 2 bases at V and 7 bases at J; junction bases unmatched: 5. CDR3 bases: TGTGCCATCAGTGAGACAGGGGCTCGTGAGCAGTACTTC. Its translation: CAISETGAREQYF.

This clonotype has a single count. V gene TRBV24-1 combines with J gene TRBJ2-5, with D unclear. Germline V gene sequence: CDR1 KGHDR, CDR2 SFDVKD. The CDR3 runs 15 residues. V lost 4 bases, J lost 5 bases, and 16 bases lay in between. The CDR3 spells CATSDPGPFGETQYF. CDR3 in DNA: TGTGCCACCAGTGACCCAGGACCGTTCGGGGAGACCCAGTACTTC.

The sample holds a few counts of this clonotype. J is TRBJ2-5 and V is TRBV27; D might be TRBD2 (6 bases). V lost 0 bases, J lost 4 bases, and 12 bases lay in between. This CDR3 is built from 15 residues. Germline V gene sequence: CDR1 MNHEY, CDR2 SMNVEV (reference sequence). The CDR3 region is CASSLSPWRGETQYF. For the CDR3, the DNA is TGTGCCAGCAGTTTATCCCCCTGGCGGGGAGAGACCCAGTACTTC.